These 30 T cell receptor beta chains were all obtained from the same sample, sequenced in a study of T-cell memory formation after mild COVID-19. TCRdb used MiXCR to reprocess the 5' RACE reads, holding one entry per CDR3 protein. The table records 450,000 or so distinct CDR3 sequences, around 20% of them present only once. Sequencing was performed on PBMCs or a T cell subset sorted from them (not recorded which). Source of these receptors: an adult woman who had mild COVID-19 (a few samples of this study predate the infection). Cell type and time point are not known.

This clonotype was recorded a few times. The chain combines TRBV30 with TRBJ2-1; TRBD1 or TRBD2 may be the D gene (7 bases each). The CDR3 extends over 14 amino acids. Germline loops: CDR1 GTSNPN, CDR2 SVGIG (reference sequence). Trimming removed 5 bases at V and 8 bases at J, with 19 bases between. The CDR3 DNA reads TGTGCCTGGGCGGGGGAGGAGGGGGCTTATGAGCAGTTCTTC. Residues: CAWAGEEGAYEQFF.

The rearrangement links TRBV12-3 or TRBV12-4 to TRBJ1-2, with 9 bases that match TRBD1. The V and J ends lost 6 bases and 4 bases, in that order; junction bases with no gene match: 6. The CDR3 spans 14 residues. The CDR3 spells CASRRQGVVYGYTF. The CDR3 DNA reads TGTGCCAGCAGGAGACAGGGGGTGGTCTATGGCTACACCTTC.

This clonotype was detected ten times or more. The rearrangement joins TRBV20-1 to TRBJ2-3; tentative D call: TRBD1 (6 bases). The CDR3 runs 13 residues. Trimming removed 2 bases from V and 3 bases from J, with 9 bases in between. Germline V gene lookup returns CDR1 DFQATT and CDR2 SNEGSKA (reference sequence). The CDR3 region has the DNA TGCAGTGCTAGAAGAGGGGGAACAGATACGCAGTATTTT. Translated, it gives CSARRGGTDTQYF.

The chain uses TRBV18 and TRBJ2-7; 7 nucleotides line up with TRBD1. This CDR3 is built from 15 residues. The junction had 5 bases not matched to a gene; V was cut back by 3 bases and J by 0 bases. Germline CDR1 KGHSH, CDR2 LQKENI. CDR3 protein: CASSPLPGGSYEQYF. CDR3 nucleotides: TGTGCCAGCTCACCTCTTCCAGGGGGCTCCTACGAGCAGTACTTC.

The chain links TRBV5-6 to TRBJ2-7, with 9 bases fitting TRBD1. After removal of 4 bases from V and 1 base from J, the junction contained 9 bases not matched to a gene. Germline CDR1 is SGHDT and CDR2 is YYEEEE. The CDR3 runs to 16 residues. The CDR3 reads CASSRGQGSLSYEQYF. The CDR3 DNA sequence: TGTGCCAGCAGCAGGGGACAGGGCTCTCTTTCCTACGAGCAGTACTTC.

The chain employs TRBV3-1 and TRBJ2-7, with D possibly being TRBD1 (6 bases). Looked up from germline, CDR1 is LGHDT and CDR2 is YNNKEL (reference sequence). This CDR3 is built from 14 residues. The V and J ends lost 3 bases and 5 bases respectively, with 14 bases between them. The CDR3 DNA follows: TGTGCCAGCAGCCACAGGGGAGCACGGAACGAGCAGTACTTC. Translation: CASSHRGARNEQYF.

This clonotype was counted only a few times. The CDR3 loop reads CAWSLDRVREKLFF. CDR3 DNA sequence: TGTGCCTGGAGTTTAGACAGGGTGCGTGAAAAACTGTTTTTT. V is TRBV30 and J is TRBJ1-4, with 7 bases fitting TRBD1. The ends lost 2 bases at V and 7 bases at J; junction bases unmatched: 7. Per the germline V gene, CDR1 is GTSNPN and CDR2 is SVGIG (reference sequence). The CDR3 contains 14 residues.

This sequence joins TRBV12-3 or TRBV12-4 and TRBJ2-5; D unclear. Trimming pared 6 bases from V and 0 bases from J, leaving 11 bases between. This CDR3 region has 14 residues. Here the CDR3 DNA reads TGTGCCAGCAGGGGCCTGGGGTACCAAGAGACCCAGTACTTC. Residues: CASRGLGYQETQYF.

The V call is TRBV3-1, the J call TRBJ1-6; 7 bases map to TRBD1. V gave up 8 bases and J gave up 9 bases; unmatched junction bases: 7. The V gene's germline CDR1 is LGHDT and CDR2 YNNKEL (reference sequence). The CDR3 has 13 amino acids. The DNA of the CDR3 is TGTGCCAGCTGGGGAGGGGGCGGTTCACCCCTCCACTTT. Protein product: CASWGGGGSPLHF.

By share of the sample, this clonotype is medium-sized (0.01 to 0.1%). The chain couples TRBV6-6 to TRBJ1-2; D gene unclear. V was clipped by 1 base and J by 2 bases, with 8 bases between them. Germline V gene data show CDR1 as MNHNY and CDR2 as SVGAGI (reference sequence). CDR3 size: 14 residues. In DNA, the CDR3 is TGTGCCAGCAGTTACTTGGACGGCAACTATGGCTACACCTTC. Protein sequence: CASSYLDGNYGYTF.

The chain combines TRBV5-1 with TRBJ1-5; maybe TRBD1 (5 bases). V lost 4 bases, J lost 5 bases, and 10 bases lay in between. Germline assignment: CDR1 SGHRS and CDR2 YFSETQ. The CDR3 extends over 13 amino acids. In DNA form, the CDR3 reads TGCGCCAGCAGCGGGGGACCAGATCAGCCCCAGCATTTT. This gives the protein CASSGGPDQPQHF.

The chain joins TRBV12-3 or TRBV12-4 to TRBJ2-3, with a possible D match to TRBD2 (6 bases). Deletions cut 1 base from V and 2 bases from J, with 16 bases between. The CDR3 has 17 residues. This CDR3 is CASSLGGGNLITDTQYF. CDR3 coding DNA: TGTGCCAGCAGTTTAGGTGGCGGGAACCTTATCACAGATACGCAGTATTTT.

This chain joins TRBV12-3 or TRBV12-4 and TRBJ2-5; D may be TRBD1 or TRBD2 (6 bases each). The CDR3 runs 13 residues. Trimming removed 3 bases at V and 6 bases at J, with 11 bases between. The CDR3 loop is CASSLGGHQTQYF. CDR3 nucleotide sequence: TGTGCCAGCAGTTTGGGGGGACACCAGACCCAGTACTTC.

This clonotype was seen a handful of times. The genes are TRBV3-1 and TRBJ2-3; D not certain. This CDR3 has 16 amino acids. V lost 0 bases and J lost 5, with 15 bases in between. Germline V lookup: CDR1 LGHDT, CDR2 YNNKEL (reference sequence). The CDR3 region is CASSQEIKTMGDTQYF. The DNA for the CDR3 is TGTGCCAGCAGCCAAGAGATAAAAACGATGGGAGATACGCAGTATTTT.

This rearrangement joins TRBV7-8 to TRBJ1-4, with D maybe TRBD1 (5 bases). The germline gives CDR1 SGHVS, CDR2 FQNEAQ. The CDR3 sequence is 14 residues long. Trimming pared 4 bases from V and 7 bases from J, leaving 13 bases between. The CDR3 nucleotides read TGTGCCAGCAGCTACGAGGGGATAGGTGAAAAACTGTTTTTT. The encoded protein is CASSYEGIGEKLFF.

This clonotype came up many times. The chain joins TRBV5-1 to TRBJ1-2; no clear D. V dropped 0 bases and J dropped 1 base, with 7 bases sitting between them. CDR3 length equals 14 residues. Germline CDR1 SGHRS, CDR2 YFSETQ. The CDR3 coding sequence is TGCGCCAGCAGCTTGGAGGGCAGTAACTATGGCTACACCTTC. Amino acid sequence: CASSLEGSNYGYTF.

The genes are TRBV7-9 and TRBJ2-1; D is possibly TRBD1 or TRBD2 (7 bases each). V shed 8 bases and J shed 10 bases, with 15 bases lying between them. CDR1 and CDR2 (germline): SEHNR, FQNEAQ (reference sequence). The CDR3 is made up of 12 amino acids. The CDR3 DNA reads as TGTGCCAGCCCGAACAGGGGAGGGGAGCAGTTCTTC. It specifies CASPNRGGEQFF.

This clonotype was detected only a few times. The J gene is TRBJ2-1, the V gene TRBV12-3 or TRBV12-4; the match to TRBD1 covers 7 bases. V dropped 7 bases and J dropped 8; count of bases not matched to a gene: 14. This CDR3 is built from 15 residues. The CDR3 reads CASTDGTVARDEQFF. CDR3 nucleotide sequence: TGTGCCAGCACCGACGGGACAGTCGCAAGGGATGAGCAGTTCTTC.

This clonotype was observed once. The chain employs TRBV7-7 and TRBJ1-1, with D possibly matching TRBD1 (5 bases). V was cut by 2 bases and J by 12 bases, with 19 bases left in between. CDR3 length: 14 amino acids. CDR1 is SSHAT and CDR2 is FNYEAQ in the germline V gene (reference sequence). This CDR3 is CASSLIKGNWPPFF. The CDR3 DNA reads TGTGCCAGCAGCTTAATCAAGGGGAACTGGCCTCCTTTCTTT. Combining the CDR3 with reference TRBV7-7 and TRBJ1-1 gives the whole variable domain GAGVSQSPRYKVTKRGQDVTLRCDPISSHATLYWYQQALGQGPEFLTYFNYEAQPDKSGLPSDRFSAERPEGSISTLTIQRTEQRDSAMYRCASSLIKGNWPPFFGQGTRLTVV.

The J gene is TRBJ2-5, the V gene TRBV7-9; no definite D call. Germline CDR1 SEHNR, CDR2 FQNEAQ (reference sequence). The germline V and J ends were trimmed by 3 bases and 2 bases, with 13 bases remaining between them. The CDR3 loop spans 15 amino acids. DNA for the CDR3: TGTGCCAGCAGCTTGTTGACTGCCTCTCAAGAGACCCAGTACTTC. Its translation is CASSLLTASQETQYF.

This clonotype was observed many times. In nucleotides, the CDR3 is TGCGCCAGCAGCCAAGGGACAGGGAGCAATCAGCCCCAGCATTTT. Residues: CASSQGTGSNQPQHF. The chain has TRBV4-3 and TRBJ1-5; the match to TRBD1 covers 8 bases. The J segment lost 1 base and the V segment lost 1 base, leaving 0 bases of the junction unmatched. CDR1 and CDR2 (germline): LGHNA, YSLEER. This CDR3 contains 15 residues.

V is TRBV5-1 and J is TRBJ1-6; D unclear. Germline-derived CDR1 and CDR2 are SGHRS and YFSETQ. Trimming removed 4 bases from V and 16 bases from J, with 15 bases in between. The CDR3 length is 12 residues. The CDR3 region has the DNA TGCGCCAGCAGCCAGAAGGACGGTAGACTCCACTTT. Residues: CASSQKDGRLHF.

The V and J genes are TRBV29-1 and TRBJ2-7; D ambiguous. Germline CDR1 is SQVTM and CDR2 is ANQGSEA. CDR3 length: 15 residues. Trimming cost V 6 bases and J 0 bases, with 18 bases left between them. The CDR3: CSVRAFKVTSYEQYF. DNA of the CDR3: TGCAGCGTCCGGGCCTTCAAAGTCACCTCCTACGAGCAGTACTTC.

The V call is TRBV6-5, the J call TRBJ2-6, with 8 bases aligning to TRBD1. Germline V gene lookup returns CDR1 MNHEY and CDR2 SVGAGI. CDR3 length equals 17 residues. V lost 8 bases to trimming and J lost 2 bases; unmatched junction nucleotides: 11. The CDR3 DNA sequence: TGTGCCAGCCCGCTCCCAGCAGGGGGCCCTGGGGCCAACGTCCTGACTTTC. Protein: CASPLPAGGPGANVLTF.

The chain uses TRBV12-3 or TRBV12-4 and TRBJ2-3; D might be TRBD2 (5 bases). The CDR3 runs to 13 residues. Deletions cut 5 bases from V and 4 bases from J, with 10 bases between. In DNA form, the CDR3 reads TGTGCCAGCAGTGACGGGGTGGCAGATACGCAGTATTTT. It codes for CASSDGVADTQYF.

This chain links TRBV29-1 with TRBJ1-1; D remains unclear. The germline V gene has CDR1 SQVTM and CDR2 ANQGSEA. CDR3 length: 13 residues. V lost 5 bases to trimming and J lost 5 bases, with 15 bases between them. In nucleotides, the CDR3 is TGCAGCGTTTCCATCTACTTGGGAACTGAAGCTTTCTTT. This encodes CSVSIYLGTEAFF.

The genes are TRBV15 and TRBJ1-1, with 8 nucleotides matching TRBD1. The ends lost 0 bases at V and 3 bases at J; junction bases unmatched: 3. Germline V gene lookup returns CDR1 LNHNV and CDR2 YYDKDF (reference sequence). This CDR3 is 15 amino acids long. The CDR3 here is CATSRDGTGDTEAFF. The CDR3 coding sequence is TGTGCCACCAGCAGAGATGGGACAGGAGACACTGAAGCTTTCTTT.

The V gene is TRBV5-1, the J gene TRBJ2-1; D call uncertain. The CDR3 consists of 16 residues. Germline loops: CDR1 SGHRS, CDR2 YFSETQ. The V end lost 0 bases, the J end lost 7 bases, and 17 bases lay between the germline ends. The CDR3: CASSLVGPLNNNEQFF. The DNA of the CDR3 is TGCGCCAGCAGCTTGGTGGGCCCCTTAAACAATAATGAGCAGTTCTTC.

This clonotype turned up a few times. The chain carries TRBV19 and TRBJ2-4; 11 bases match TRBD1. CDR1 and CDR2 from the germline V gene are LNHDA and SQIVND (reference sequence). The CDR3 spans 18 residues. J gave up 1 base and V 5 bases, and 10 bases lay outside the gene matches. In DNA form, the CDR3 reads TGTGCCAGTAGTCCAGGCCCGGGACAGGGGGTTGCCAAAAACATTCAGTACTTC. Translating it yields CASSPGPGQGVAKNIQYF.

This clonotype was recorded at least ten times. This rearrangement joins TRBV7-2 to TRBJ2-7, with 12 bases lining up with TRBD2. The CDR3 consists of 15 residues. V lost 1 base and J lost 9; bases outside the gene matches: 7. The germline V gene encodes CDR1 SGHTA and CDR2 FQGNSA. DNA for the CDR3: TGTGCCAGCAGCTTAGACCTAGCGGGAGGGCCGGTGCAGTACTTC. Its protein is CASSLDLAGGPVQYF.